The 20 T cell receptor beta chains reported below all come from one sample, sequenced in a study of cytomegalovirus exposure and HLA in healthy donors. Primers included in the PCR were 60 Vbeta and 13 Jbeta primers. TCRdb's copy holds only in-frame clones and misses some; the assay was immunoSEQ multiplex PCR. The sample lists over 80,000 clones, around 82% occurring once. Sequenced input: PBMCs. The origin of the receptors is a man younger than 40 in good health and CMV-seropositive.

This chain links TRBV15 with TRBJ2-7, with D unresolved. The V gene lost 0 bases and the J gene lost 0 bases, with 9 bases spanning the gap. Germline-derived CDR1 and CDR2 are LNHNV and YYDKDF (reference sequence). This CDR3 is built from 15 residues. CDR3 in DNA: TGTGCCACCAGCAGAGATGCCAAGAGCTCCTACGAGCAGTACTTC. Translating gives CATSRDAKSSYEQYF.

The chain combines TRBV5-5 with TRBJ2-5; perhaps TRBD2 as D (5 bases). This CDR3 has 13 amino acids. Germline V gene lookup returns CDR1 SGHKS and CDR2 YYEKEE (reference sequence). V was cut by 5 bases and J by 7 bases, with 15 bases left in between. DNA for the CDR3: TGTGCCAGCAGGGAGGCTAGGGCAGGGACCCAGTACTTC. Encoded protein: CASREARAGTQYF.

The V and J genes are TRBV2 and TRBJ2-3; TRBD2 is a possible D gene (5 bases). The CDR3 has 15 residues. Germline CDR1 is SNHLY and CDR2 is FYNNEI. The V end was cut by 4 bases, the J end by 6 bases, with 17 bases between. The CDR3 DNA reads TGTGCCAGCAGTGGGGTTGAGGGTTATTCGGATACGCAGTATTTT. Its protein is CASSGVEGYSDTQYF.

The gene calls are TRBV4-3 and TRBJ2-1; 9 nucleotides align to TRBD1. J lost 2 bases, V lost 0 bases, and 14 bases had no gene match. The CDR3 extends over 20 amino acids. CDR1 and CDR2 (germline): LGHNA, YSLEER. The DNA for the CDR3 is TGCGCCAGCAGCCAAGATCAAGGAGGTAGGACAGGGGAAACCTACAATGAGCAGTTCTTC. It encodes CASSQDQGGRTGETYNEQFF.

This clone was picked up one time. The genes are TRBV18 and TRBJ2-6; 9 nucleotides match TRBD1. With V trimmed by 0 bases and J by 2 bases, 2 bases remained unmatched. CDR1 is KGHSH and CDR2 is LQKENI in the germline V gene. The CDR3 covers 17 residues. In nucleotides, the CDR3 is TGTGCCAGCTCACCACCAACAGGGGGCACTGGGGCCAACGTCCTGACTTTC. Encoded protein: CASSPPTGGTGANVLTF.

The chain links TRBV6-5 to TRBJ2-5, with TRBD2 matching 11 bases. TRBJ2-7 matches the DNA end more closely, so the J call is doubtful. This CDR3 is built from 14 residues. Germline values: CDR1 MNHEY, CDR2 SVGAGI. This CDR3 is CASRLLAGDHEQYF. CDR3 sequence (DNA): TGTGCCAGCAGATTACTAGCGGGAGATCACGAGCAGTACTTC.

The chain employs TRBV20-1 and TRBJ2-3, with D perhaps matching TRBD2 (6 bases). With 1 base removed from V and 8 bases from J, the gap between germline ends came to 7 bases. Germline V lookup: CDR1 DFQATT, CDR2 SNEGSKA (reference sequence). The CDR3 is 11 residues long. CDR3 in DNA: TGCAGTGCTAGAGTACTAGCTACGCAGTATTTT. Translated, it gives CSARVLATQYF.

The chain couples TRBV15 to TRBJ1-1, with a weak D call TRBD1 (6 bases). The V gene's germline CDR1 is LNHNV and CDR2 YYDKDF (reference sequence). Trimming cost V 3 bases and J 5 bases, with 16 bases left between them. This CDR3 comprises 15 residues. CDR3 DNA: TGTGCCACCAGCAGTAACCAGGGGATGAGGACTGAAGCTTTCTTT. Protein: CATSSNQGMRTEAFF. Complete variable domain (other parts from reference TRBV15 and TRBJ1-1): DAMVIQNPRYQVTQFGKPVTLSCSQTLNHNVMYWYQQKSSQAPKLLFHYYDKDFNNEADTPDNFQSRRPNTSFCFLDIRSPGLGDTAMYLCATSSNQGMRTEAFFGQGTRLTVV.

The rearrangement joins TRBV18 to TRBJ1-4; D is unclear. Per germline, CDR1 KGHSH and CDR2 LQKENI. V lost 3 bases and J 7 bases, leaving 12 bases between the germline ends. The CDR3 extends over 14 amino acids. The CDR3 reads CASSPDPAGEKLFF. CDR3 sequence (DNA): TGTGCCAGCTCACCCGACCCCGCGGGTGAAAAACTGTTTTTT.

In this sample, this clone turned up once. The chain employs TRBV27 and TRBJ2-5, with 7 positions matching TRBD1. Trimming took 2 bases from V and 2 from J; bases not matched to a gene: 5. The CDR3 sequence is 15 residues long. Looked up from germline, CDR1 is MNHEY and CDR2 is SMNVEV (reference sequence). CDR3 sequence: CASSLVGDRQETQYF. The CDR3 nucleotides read TGTGCCAGCAGTTTAGTGGGGGACAGACAAGAGACCCAGTACTTC.

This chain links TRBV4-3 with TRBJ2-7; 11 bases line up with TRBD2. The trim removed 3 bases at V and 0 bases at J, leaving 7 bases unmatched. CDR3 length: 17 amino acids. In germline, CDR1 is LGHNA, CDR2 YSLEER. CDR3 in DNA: TGCGCCAGCAGCCAGGGAACCGGGACTAGCGGCTCCTACGAGCAGTACTTC. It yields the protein CASSQGTGTSGSYEQYF.

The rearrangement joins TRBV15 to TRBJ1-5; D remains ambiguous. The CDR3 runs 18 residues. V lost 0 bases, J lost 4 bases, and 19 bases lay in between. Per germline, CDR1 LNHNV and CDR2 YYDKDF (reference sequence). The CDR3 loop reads CATSRDRREWADNQPQHF. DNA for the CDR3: TGTGCCACCAGCAGAGATCGACGGGAGTGGGCCGATAATCAGCCCCAGCATTTT.

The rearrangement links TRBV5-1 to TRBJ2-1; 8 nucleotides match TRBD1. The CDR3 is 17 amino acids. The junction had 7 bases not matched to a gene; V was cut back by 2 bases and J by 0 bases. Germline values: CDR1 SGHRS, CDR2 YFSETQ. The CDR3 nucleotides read TGCGCCAGCAGCTTCTCAACAGACAGGGGCTCCTACAATGAGCAGTTCTTC. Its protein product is CASSFSTDRGSYNEQFF. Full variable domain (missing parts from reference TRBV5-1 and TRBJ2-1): KAGVTQTPRYLIKTRGQQVTLSCSPISGHRSVSWYQQTPGQGLQFLFEYFSETQRNKGNFPGRFSGRQFSNSRSEMNVSTLELGDSALYLCASSFSTDRGSYNEQFFGPGTRLTVL.

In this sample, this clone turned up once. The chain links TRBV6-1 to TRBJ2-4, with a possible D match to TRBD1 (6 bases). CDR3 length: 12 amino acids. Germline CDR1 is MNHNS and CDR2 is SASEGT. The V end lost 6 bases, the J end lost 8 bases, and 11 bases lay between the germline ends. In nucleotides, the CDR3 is TGTGCCAGCAGGGACAGCGGTGACATTCAGTACTTC. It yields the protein CASRDSGDIQYF.

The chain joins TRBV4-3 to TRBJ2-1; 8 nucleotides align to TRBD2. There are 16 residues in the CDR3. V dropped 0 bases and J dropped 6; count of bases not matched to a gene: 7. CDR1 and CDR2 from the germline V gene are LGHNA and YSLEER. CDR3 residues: CASSQDSQRESNEQFF. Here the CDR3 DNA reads TGCGCCAGCAGCCAAGATTCCCAGCGGGAGAGCAATGAGCAGTTCTTC.

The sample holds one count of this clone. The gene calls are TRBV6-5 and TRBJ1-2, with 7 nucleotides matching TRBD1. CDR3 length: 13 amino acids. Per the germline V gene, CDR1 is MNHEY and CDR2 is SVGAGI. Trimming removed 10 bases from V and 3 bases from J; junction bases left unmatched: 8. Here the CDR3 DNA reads TGTGCCACGGGGGACAGCAATTACTATGGCTACACCTTC. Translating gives CATGDSNYYGYTF.

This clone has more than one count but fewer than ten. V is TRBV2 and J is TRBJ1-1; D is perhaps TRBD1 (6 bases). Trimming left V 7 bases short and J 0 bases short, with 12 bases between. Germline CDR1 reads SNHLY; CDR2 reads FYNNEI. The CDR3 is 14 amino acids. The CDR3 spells CASTYRVMNTEAFF. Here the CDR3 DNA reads TGTGCCAGCACCTACAGGGTTATGAACACTGAAGCTTTCTTT.

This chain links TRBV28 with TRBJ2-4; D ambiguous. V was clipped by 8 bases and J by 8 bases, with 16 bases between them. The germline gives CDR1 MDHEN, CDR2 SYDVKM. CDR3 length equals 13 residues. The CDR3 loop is CASGTTPAHIQYF. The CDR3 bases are TGTGCCAGCGGAACTACCCCTGCCCACATTCAGTACTTC. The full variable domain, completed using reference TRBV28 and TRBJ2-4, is DVKVTQSSRYLVKRTGEKVFLECVQDMDHENMFWYRQDPGLGLRLIYFSYDVKMKEKGDIPEGYSVSREKKERFSLILESASTNQTSMYLCASGTTPAHIQYFGAGTRLSVL.

CDR3: CASSSRAGGHGYTF. The CDR3 DNA follows: TGTGCCAGCAGCTCCCGAGCAGGGGGACATGGCTACACCTTC. The chain is built from TRBV7-2 and TRBJ1-2; TRBD1 matches at 7 bases. The V gene's germline CDR1 is SGHTA and CDR2 FQGNSA. V lost 4 bases, J lost 6 bases, and 8 bases stayed unmatched. The CDR3 runs to 14 residues. The whole variable domain, remainder taken from reference TRBV7-2 and TRBJ1-2, is GAGVSQSPSNKVTEKGKDVELRCDPISGHTALYWYRQSLGQGLEFLIYFQGNSAPDKSGLPSDRFSAERTGGSVSTLTIQRTQQEDSAVYLCASSSRAGGHGYTFGSGTRLTVV.

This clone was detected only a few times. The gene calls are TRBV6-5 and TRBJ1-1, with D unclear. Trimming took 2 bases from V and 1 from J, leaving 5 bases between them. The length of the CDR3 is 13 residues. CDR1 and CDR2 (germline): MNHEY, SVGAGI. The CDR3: CASSYLKNTEAFF. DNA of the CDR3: TGTGCCAGCAGTTACCTTAAGAACACTGAAGCTTTCTTT.